The sequence of this T cell receptor beta chain was determined in a study of T cell responses to AZD1222 COVID-19 vaccine. Measured with immunoSEQ multiplex PCR; TCRdb has only the in-frame clones, and not every one. The table lists roughly 140,000 clones, under 95% of them singletons. V shed 0 bases and J shed 4 bases, with 10 bases lying between them. The CDR3 extends over 14 amino acids. Germline CDR1 reads SGHRS; CDR2 reads YFSETQ. This specimen consisted of peripheral blood, obtained on day 0 of AZD1222 vaccination. The receptor was isolated from an adult in good health. V and J are TRBV5-1 and TRBJ2-5, with D tentatively TRBD1 (6 bases). CDR3 coding DNA: TGCGCCAGCAGCTTGGTTGGGGGCTCAGAGACCCAGTACTTC. Protein product: CASSLVGGSETQYF. Filled out from reference TRBV5-1 and TRBJ2-5, the complete variable domain reads KAGVTQTPRYLIKTRGQQVTLSCSPISGHRSVSWYQQTPGQGLQFLFEYFSETQRNKGNFPGRFSGRQFSNSRSEMNVSTLELGDSALYLCASSLVGGSETQYFGPGTRLLVL.